One T cell receptor (beta chain) is described in this entry. Trimming pared 4 bases from V and 0 bases from J, leaving 11 bases between. The germline V gene has CDR1 SGDLS and CDR2 YYNGEE. The CDR3 spans 15 residues. Authors' analysis steps: Nucleated cell number was recorded as an estimate derived from reference gene primer amplification. The method was immunoSEQ multiplex PCR; TCRdb's version includes in-frame clones alone and lacks a portion of them. V and J calls and clone size are those listed in that table; D and trimming were worked out from the DNA. The sample records 200,000 or so clones, about 86% being singletons. This specimen comes from a study of blood T cell repertoires in COVID-19. Looking at the study overall: Sources were T cells, B-cell-depleted T cells, or PBMCs; the material itself was cDNA or gDNA.

The sequencing sample was made of peripheral blood. The sequence was collected from a woman in her fifties or sixties with acute or convalescent COVID-19. The chain uses TRBV9 and TRBJ2-1, with D unclear. The CDR3 is CASSSDGSSYNEQFF. CDR3 nucleotide sequence: TGTGCCAGCAGCTCCGACGGGTCCTCCTACAATGAGCAGTTCTTC. Based on the CDR3 plus reference TRBV9 and TRBJ2-1, the full variable domain is DSGVTQTPKHLITATGQRVTLRCSPRSGDLSVYWYQQSLDQGLQFLIQYYNGEERAKGNILERFSAQQFPDLHSELNLSSLELGDSALYFCASSSDGSSYNEQFFGPGTRLTVL.